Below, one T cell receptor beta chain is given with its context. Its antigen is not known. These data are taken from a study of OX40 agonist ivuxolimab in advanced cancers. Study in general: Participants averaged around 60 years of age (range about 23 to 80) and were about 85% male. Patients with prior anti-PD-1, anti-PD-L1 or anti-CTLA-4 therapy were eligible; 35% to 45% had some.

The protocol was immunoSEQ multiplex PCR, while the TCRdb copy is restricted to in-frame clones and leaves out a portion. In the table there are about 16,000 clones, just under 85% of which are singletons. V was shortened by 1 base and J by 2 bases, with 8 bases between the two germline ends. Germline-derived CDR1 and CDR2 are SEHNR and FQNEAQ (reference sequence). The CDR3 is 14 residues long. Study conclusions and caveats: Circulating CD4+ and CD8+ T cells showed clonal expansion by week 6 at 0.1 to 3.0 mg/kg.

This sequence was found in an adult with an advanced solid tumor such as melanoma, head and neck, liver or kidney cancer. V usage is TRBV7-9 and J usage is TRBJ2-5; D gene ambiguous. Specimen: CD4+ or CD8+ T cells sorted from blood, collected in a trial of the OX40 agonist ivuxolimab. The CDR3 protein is CASSLVDGQETQYF. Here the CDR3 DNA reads TGTGCCAGCAGCTTAGTTGATGGACAAGAGACCCAGTACTTC.